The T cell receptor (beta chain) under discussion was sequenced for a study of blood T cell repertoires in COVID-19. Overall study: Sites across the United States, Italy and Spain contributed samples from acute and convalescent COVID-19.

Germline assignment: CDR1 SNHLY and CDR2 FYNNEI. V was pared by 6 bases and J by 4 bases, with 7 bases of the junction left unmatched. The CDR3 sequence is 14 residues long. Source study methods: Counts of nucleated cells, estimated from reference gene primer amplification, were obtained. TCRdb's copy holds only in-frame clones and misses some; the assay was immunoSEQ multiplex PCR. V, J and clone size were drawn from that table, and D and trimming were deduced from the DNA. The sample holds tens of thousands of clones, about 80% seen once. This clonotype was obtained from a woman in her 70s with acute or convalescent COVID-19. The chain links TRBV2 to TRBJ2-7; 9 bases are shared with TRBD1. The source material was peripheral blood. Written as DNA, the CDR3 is TGTGCCAGCAGAACACAGGGGGCTGTTTACGAGCAGTACTTC. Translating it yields CASRTQGAVYEQYF.